A selection of T cell receptor beta chains follows, all from one sample in a study of CD8+CD57+ T cells in acquired aplastic anemia. TCRdb reanalysed the reads using MiXCR and keeps one entry per CDR3 protein. Of fewer than 200,000 distinct CDR3 sequences in the sample, under 55% are singletons; the top ten hold 1.1%. Sequencing used sorted CD4+, CD8+, or CD8+CD57+ T cells (not recorded which) from PBMCs. The receptors stem from a human donor with aplastic anemia. Each CDR3 is given without its conserved first and last residue. Fields, in order: J gene, D gene, V gene, clone size, CDR3 protein. D genes are given only for firm matches. Some rows mark clone size as missing; the rest say once, few, many or name a class of expanded clone.

TRBJ1-2	.	TRBV12-3/TRBV12-4	many	ASSFRADGYT
TRBJ1-1	.	TRBV19	.	ASSRGPVEAF
TRBJ2-1	TRBD2	TRBV10-3	.	AISETKTSGKEQS
TRBJ1-2	.	TRBV20-1	.	SANRQEGYT
TRBJ2-7	TRBD1	TRBV4-2	.	ASSLGQVPSSYEQY
TRBJ2-5	.	TRBV5-4	few	ASSLWGADIKETQY
TRBJ2-1	.	TRBV10-3	.	AIGPPPYNEQF
TRBJ1-5	.	TRBV15	.	ATQQGGGQPQH
TRBJ2-3	.	TRBV24-1	.	ATSVGPDTQY
TRBJ1-1	.	TRBV4-2	.	ASSQAPEPGAEAF